This entry concerns a single T cell receptor beta chain. Its cognate antigen is unknown. The repertoire was sequenced with immunoSEQ multiplex PCR; TCRdb's copy has only in-frame clones and lacks some. Of about 76,000 clones listed, around nine tenths are singletons. This specimen belongs to a study of T cell responses to AZD1222 COVID-19 vaccine. The CDR3 spans 16 residues. Losses at the gene ends were 8 bases for V and 4 bases for J; bases not matched to a gene: 12. Germline CDR1 reads MNHEY; CDR2 reads SMNVEV (reference sequence). Study results and caveats: Donors were largely white British and mainly female; clonal diversity was possibly underestimated.

The sequenced sample was peripheral blood, obtained on day 0 of AZD1222 vaccination. The clonotype originates from an adult in good health. The chain is built from TRBV27 and TRBJ2-2; 8 bases are a match to TRBD2. CDR3 coding DNA: TGTGCCAGCGCCCGGAGAGCGGGGGCCCTCACCGGGGAGCTGTTTTTT. Its translation: CASARRAGALTGELFF.